The 22 T cell receptor beta chains listed next were all sequenced from one sample in a study of T cell responses to AZD1222 COVID-19 vaccine. Method: immunoSEQ multiplex PCR; TCRdb's copy keeps in-frame clones and lacks some. The sample lists some 130,000 clones; around 90% were seen once. The specimen comprised peripheral blood, sampled on day 0 of AZD1222 vaccination. The source of these receptors is an adult in good health.

The genes are TRBV12-3 or TRBV12-4 and TRBJ1-5, with D maybe TRBD1 (5 bases). CDR3 length equals 13 residues. V lost 5 bases to trimming and J lost 5 bases, with 10 bases between them. CDR3 DNA sequence: TGTGCCAGCAGTCCCGGACATTATCAGCCCCAGCATTTT. Translated: CASSPGHYQPQHF.

The rearrangement links TRBV14 to TRBJ2-1; no clear D. Germline CDR1 SGHDN, CDR2 FVKESK. The CDR3 spans 12 residues. V was clipped by 4 bases and J by 10 bases, with 11 bases between them. The CDR3 DNA reads as TGTGCCAGCAGCCCCTATCCCCCGGAGCAGTTCTTC. It translates to CASSPYPPEQFF. The variable domain in full, with the rest retrieved from reference TRBV14 and TRBJ2-1, is EAGVTQFPSHSVIEKGQTVTLRCDPISGHDNLYWYRRVMGKEIKFLLHFVKESKQDESGMPNNRFLAERTGGTYSTLKVQPAELEDSGVYFCASSPYPPEQFFGPGTRLTVL.

The V gene is TRBV3-1 (or the pseudogene TRBV3-2), the J gene TRBJ1-1, with unresolved D. The germline V gene encodes CDR1 LGHDT and CDR2 YNNKEL (reference sequence). The V gene lost 0 bases and the J gene lost 4 bases, with 6 bases spanning the gap. The CDR3 sequence is 13 residues long. The CDR3 bases are TGTGCCAGCAGCCAAGACCCCCTCACTGAAGCTTTCTTT. It specifies CASSQDPLTEAFF.

The J gene is TRBJ1-1, the V gene TRBV11-2; 7 bases map to TRBD1. Germline V gene data show CDR1 as SGHAT and CDR2 as FQNNGV. V lost 5 bases, J lost 5 bases, and 11 bases stayed unmatched. The CDR3 runs to 15 residues. The CDR3 DNA reads as TGTGCCAGCAGCCAGAGACAGGGAATGTGGACTGAAGCTTTCTTT. Its protein product is CASSQRQGMWTEAFF.

The J gene is TRBJ2-7, the V gene TRBV30, with a possible D match to TRBD1 (5 bases). Trimming stripped 6 bases from V and 6 bases from J, with 12 bases between. The length of the CDR3 is 11 residues. Germline CDR1 reads GTSNPN; CDR2 reads SVGIG (reference sequence). CDR3 nucleotide sequence: TGTGCCTGTGTCGAAGGGGCCGAGCAGTACTTC. Protein product: CACVEGAEQYF.

A word on this clone: An end of the junction differs from the germline gene, which may be a read error. The V and J genes are TRBV27 and TRBJ2-2; D perhaps matches TRBD2 (5 bases). Germline V lookup: CDR1 MNHEY, CDR2 SMNVEV (reference sequence). The CDR3 is 14 residues long. The CDR3 sequence is CATRFVGNNGELFF. In nucleotides, the CDR3 is TGTGCCACCCGTTTTGTCGGGAACAACGGGGAGCTGTTTTTT.

The chain recombines TRBV6-6 with TRBJ2-5; D unresolved. The CDR3 extends over 12 amino acids. Between the trimmed V and J ends, which lost 7 bases and 0 bases, there was a span of 6 bases. Germline V gives CDR1 MNHNY, CDR2 SVGAGI (reference sequence). The CDR3 DNA is TGTGCCAGCAAGCTGTACCAAGAGACCCAGTACTTC. The encoded protein is CASKLYQETQYF.

The chain employs TRBV3-1 (or the pseudogene TRBV3-2) and TRBJ1-5, with 7 bases identical to TRBD1. The CDR3 contains 18 residues. Germline loops: CDR1 LGHDT, CDR2 YNNKEL (reference sequence). Trimming cost V 4 bases and J 4 bases; bases outside gene matches: 16. The CDR3 DNA follows: TGTGCCAGCAGCCCCTCCACTACAGGGGTTTTCAATAATCAGCCCCAGCATTTT. The encoded protein is CASSPSTTGVFNNQPQHF.

The V call is TRBV6-5, the J call TRBJ1-2; maybe TRBD1 (6 bases). The V end lost 1 base, the J end lost 6 bases, and 18 bases lay between the germline ends. This CDR3 is 16 amino acids long. Germline CDR1 reads MNHEY; CDR2 reads SVGAGI. The CDR3, as DNA: TGTGCCAGCAGTTACTTACAGCTGGACAGTCCGGATGGCTACACCTTC. Protein product: CASSYLQLDSPDGYTF.

This clone appeared a few times. The rearrangement joins TRBV9 to TRBJ1-2; D is undetermined. CDR3 length equals 14 residues. Germline-derived CDR1 and CDR2 are SGDLS and YYNGEE. The ends were cut back, 3 bases at V and 2 bases at J, with 11 bases in the middle. The CDR3 DNA follows: TGTGCCAGCAGCGCTTCAGAAGGAAACTATGGCTACACCTTC. Translating gives CASSASEGNYGYTF.

The V and J genes are TRBV29-1 and TRBJ2-5, with 8 bases fitting TRBD2. This CDR3 comprises 13 residues. J was trimmed by 5 bases and V by 4 bases; bases with no gene match: 6. Germline loops: CDR1 SQVTM, CDR2 ANQGSEA. CDR3 in amino acids: CSVGRTSGETQYF. The CDR3 region has the DNA TGCAGCGTTGGCCGCACTAGCGGCGAGACCCAGTACTTC.

This chain uses TRBV12-3 or TRBV12-4 with TRBJ1-2, with unresolved D. V gave up 6 bases and J gave up 7 bases, with 15 bases separating them. The CDR3 is made up of 13 amino acids. The CDR3 DNA follows: TGTGCCAGCAGACCGCGGTCCATAACTGGCTACACCTTC. Its protein is CASRPRSITGYTF.

The chain combines TRBV6-1 with TRBJ1-2; a weak D match, TRBD1 (6 bases). V was pared by 3 bases and J by 5 bases, with 19 bases between. Germline values: CDR1 MNHNS, CDR2 SASEGT. This CDR3 is built from 16 residues. Written as DNA, the CDR3 is TGTGCCAGCAGTGAGATCCAGGGGAGGTTAGGTTATGGCTACACCTTC. Its translation is CASSEIQGRLGYGYTF.

V gene TRBV30 combines with J gene TRBJ2-3; the D gene is possibly TRBD1 (6 bases). The V end lost 0 bases, the J end lost 2 bases, and 9 bases lay between the germline ends. The CDR3 runs 14 residues. The germline V gene encodes CDR1 GTSNPN and CDR2 SVGIG (reference sequence). The CDR3 protein is CAWSVGQPTDTQYF. The CDR3 DNA reads TGTGCCTGGAGTGTAGGACAGCCCACAGATACGCAGTATTTT.

The chain joins TRBV5-5 to TRBJ1-4; D not resolved. V shed 3 bases and J shed 8 bases, with 14 bases lying between them. The CDR3 sequence is 14 residues long. Per germline, CDR1 SGHKS and CDR2 YYEKEE (reference sequence). This CDR3 reads CASSSSAGGEKLFF. DNA of the CDR3: TGTGCCAGCAGCTCGAGCGCAGGCGGGGAAAAACTGTTTTTT.

V gene TRBV5-1 combines with J gene TRBJ2-2; the match to TRBD1 covers 7 bases. Germline CDR1 reads SGHRS; CDR2 reads YFSETQ. The CDR3 spans 14 residues. V dropped 3 bases and J dropped 5; count of bases not matched to a gene: 4. CDR3 nucleotides: TGCGCCAGCAGCTGGGACAGCTTAACCGGGGAGCTGTTTTTT. Residues: CASSWDSLTGELFF.

This clone was found a few times. Sequence at one end of the junction differs from germline and may be a read error. The V and J genes are TRBV5-5 and TRBJ1-3, with a tentative D call TRBD1 (6 bases). Germline loops: CDR1 SGHKS, CDR2 YYEKEE (reference sequence). CDR3 length: 14 residues. CDR3 amino acids: CASSSEDTGTPLHF. DNA for the CDR3: TGTGCCAGCAGCTCCGAAGATACCGGGACACCACTTCACTTT.

The chain recombines TRBV30 with TRBJ1-1; no reliable D call. The CDR3 length is 11 residues. Germline values: CDR1 GTSNPN, CDR2 SVGIG (reference sequence). Trimming stripped 2 bases from V and 6 bases from J, with 7 bases between. The CDR3 bases are TGTGCCTGGAGTACTTTCGCTGAAGCTTTCTTT. It translates to CAWSTFAEAFF.

V is TRBV7-6 and J is TRBJ2-2; a weak D match, TRBD1 (5 bases). Germline lookup yields CDR1 SGHVS and CDR2 FNYEAQ. V lost 5 bases and J lost 6, with 16 bases in between. This CDR3 contains 15 residues. The CDR3 loop is CASSETPDSSGELFF. Here the CDR3 DNA reads TGTGCCAGCAGCGAGACACCCGACAGCTCCGGGGAGCTGTTTTTT.

The chain employs TRBV9 and TRBJ1-2; 10 bases line up with TRBD1. Germline lookup yields CDR1 SGDLS and CDR2 YYNGEE. The CDR3 is 15 residues long. After removal of 4 bases from V and 2 bases from J, the junction contained 5 bases not matched to a gene. The CDR3 bases are TGTGCCAGCAGCCCGTTGGACAGGGGGAACTATGGCTACACCTTC. Residues: CASSPLDRGNYGYTF.

This clone was found a few times. The V gene is TRBV18, the J gene TRBJ1-6; perhaps TRBD1 as D (5 bases). The length of the CDR3 is 16 residues. Germline V CDR1 and CDR2: KGHSH, LQKENI. The V gene lost 3 bases and the J gene lost 9 bases, with 18 bases spanning the gap. The CDR3 coding sequence is TGTGCCAGCTCACCGTCCGCAGCAGGGCGAGCTTCACCCCTCCACTTT. Amino acid sequence: CASSPSAAGRASPLHF. The full variable domain, in which reference TRBV18 and TRBJ1-6 provide the parts outside the CDR3, is NAGVMQNPRHLVRRRGQEARLRCSPMKGHSHVYWYRQLPEEGLKFMVYLQKENIIDESGMPKERFSAEFPKEGPSILRIQQVVRGDSAAYFCASSPSAAGRASPLHFGNGTRLTVT.

About this clone itself: This sample also contains other DNA sequences that code for the same CDR3. This sequence joins TRBV5-1 and TRBJ1-5; no clear D. Per germline, CDR1 SGHRS and CDR2 YFSETQ. This CDR3 has 13 amino acids. Trimming removed 0 bases from V and 2 bases from J, with 3 bases in between. The CDR3 loop reads CASSLDGNQPQHF. Here the CDR3 DNA reads TGCGCCAGCAGCTTGGACGGCAATCAGCCCCAGCATTTT.